Reported below is one T cell receptor beta chain. The record originates from a study of radiation and T cells in renal cell carcinoma. As to time point: blood 4 weeks post-SBRT, at nephrectomy. Noted treatment: 15 Gy SBRT to primary tumor, nephrectomy 4 weeks later. Sequenced by immunoSEQ multiplex PCR; TCRdb stores in-frame clones only, minus some. The sample records about 140,000 clones, 75% to 90% being singletons. V lost 0 bases and J 1 base, leaving 7 bases between the germline ends. The germline CDR1 and CDR2 sequences are SGHRS and YFSETQ. This CDR3 spans 14 amino acids. This chain uses TRBV5-1 with TRBJ2-5; D remains unclear. The specimen was blood, collected from a patient whose treatment included radiotherapy and nephrectomy. The sequence was collected from a woman between 45 and 60 years old with renal cell carcinoma. The CDR3 nucleotides are TGCGCCAGCAGCTTGGTAGTGGCCCAAGAGACCCAGTACTTC. Translation: CASSLVVAQETQYF. The full variable domain, its missing parts supplied by reference TRBV5-1 and TRBJ2-5, is KAGVTQTPRYLIKTRGQQVTLSCSPISGHRSVSWYQQTPGQGLQFLFEYFSETQRNKGNFPGRFSGRQFSNSRSEMNVSTLELGDSALYLCASSLVVAQETQYFGPGTRLLVL.